This T cell receptor beta chain derives from a study of blood T cell repertoires in COVID-19. The wider study: Sites in the United States, Italy and Spain provided acute and convalescent COVID-19 samples.

Authors' analysis steps: Estimation of nucleated cell counts relied on the amplification of reference gene primers. Method: immunoSEQ multiplex PCR; TCRdb's copy keeps in-frame clones and lacks some. V, J and clone size reflect that table, while D and trimming were determined from the DNA. Here the sample spans 85,000 to 120,000 clones, around 78% being singletons. From germline, CDR1 is MNHEY and CDR2 SMNVEV (reference sequence). V gave up 3 bases and J gave up 10 bases; unmatched junction bases: 10. CDR3 size: 14 residues. Sequencing used peripheral blood. This TCR derives from a man aged 80 or over with COVID-19, enrolled during active disease. The chain carries TRBV27 and TRBJ2-3, with 7 bases identical to TRBD2. CDR3 sequence: CASSFSLTSLPQYF. CDR3 bases: TGTGCCAGCAGTTTCTCTCTGACTAGCCTTCCGCAGTATTTT.